This T cell receptor (beta chain) was found in a study of blood T cell repertoires in COVID-19. As for the study in general: There were acute and convalescent COVID-19 samples, and they came from the United States, Italy and Spain. PBMCs, B-cell-depleted T cells, or T cells provided the cDNA or gDNA that made up the material.

Germline V gene data show CDR1 as SGHAT and CDR2 as FQNNGV. V was shortened by 3 bases and J by 9 bases, with 15 bases between the two germline ends. The CDR3 has 15 residues. Per the original data handling: By means of reference gene primer amplification, nucleated cell counts were estimated. Generated by immunoSEQ multiplex PCR, the TCRdb table keeps only in-frame clones and is missing some. The V and J calls and the clone size are those of that table, but D and trimming were determined from the DNA. The sample includes roughly 180,000 clones, 86% seen only once; the top ten take over 0.85%. Sequenced input: peripheral blood. This chain joins TRBV11-2 and TRBJ1-6, with D perhaps TRBD1 (5 bases). This TCR came from a man younger than 30 with acute or convalescent COVID-19. CDR3 sequence (DNA): TGTGCCAGCAGCTTCGACCAGGGTAGGGGTTCACCCCTCCACTTT. Amino acid sequence: CASSFDQGRGSPLHF.